This TCR beta chain is from a study of T cell responses to AZD1222 COVID-19 vaccine. Pooled together were second doses at about 4 or about 12 weeks. Overall study results and limits: Females made up more of the donors, who were largely white British, and clonal diversity may have come out too low. Mapped onto spike, vaccine-associated CD4 TCRs spanned it and were dominant at 160-218 and 743-854.

TCRdb's table, derived via immunoSEQ multiplex PCR, lists solely in-frame clones and lacks some. Here the sample spans roughly 140,000 clones, approximately 87% being singletons. Trimming took 6 bases from V and 8 from J, leaving 17 bases between them. Germline V CDR1 and CDR2: SGDLS, YYNGEE. There are 14 residues in the CDR3. In this sample, this clone turned up a few times. Its cognate antigen is unknown. The chain joins TRBV9 to TRBJ1-4, with D possibly being TRBD1 (6 bases). The sequence was collected from an adult who received the AZD1222 COVID-19 vaccine. Here the sequenced sample was peripheral blood, taken 28 days after the second AZD1222 dose. CDR3 sequence reads: CASNTGTSGEKLFF. As DNA, the CDR3 is TGTGCCAGCAATACCGGGACAAGTGGGGAAAAACTGTTTTTT.